The 2 T cell receptor beta chains presented below share a single source sample, sequenced in a study of Ad26.COV2.S vaccination and SARS-CoV-2 variants. Treatment noted: 19 received Ad26.COV2.S at low or high dose, single or two shots; about 5 received placebo; per-sample allocation not given. Samples came from day 63 after the first vaccine or placebo injection. Some clones are missing from TCRdb's copy, which holds only in-frame ones; the method was immunoSEQ multiplex PCR. The sample lists about 350,000 clones, about 88% occurring once. This sample comprised peripheral blood, obtained in a trial of Ad26.COV2.S vaccine versus placebo. These receptors all come from a person aged 18-65 years who received the Ad26.COV2.S COVID-19 vaccine or a placebo.

The chain employs TRBV7-9 and TRBJ1-2; no definite D call. V lost 7 bases, J lost 5 bases, and 14 bases lay in between. This CDR3 is 13 amino acids long. Germline values: CDR1 SEHNR, CDR2 FQNEAQ (reference sequence). This CDR3 reads CASNLNRPYGYTF. DNA of the CDR3: TGTGCCAGCAACCTTAATCGGCCTTATGGCTACACCTTC.

This clone was detected once. This chain links TRBV7-9 with TRBJ1-2; no clear D gene. CDR3 length equals 17 residues. V was cut by 2 bases and J by 1 base, with 17 bases left in between. The germline V gene has CDR1 SEHNR and CDR2 FQNEAQ (reference sequence). CDR3: CASSLTQVPRDNYGYTF. CDR3 sequence (DNA): TGTGCCAGCAGCTTAACCCAGGTTCCCCGGGATAACTATGGCTACACCTTC. The full variable domain, completed using reference TRBV7-9 and TRBJ1-2, is DTGVSQNPRHKITKRGQNVTFRCDPISEHNRLYWYRQTLGQGPEFLTYFQNEAQLEKSRLLSDRFSAERPKGSFSTLEIQRTEQGDSAMYLCASSLTQVPRDNYGYTFGSGTRLTVV.